This T cell receptor beta chain was identified in a study of blood T cell repertoires in COVID-19. As for the study in general: The United States, Italy and Spain were the sources of the acute and convalescent COVID-19 samples. PBMCs, B-cell-depleted T cells, or T cells were the source of the cDNA or gDNA that made up the material.

In the original processing: Reference gene primer amplification gave nucleated cell count estimates. Libraries were prepared by immunoSEQ multiplex PCR; TCRdb keeps only in-frame clonotypes and omits some of them. D and trimming were read from the DNA, whereas the V and J calls and clone size are those reported in that table. Found here are about 68,000 clones, approximately 90% of them singletons; the top ten hold about 8.1%. The CDR3 extends over 15 amino acids. J lost 5 bases, V lost 5 bases, and 6 bases had no gene match. Germline assignment: CDR1 MNHEY and CDR2 SMNVEV (reference sequence). This receptor was identified in a man aged 25 to 45 with acute or convalescent COVID-19. The sample consisted of peripheral blood. The chain combines TRBV27 with TRBJ2-7; 13 positions match TRBD2. CDR3 in amino acids: CASSTGTSGTNEQYF. CDR3 nucleotides: TGTGCCAGCAGTACTGGGACTAGCGGGACAAACGAGCAGTACTTC.